One sample yielded the 32 T cell receptor beta chains listed below, sequenced in a study of blood T cell repertoires in COVID-19. Here immunoSEQ multiplex PCR was the method, and the copy in TCRdb shows in-frame clones only, minus some. This sample carries about 200,000 clones, around three quarters of them seen once, and the ten largest clones take around 7.7%. Sample: peripheral blood. These receptors all come from a woman between 70 and 85 years old with acute or convalescent COVID-19.

The rearrangement uses TRBV29-1 and TRBJ2-3; D might be TRBD2 (6 bases). Germline V lookup: CDR1 SQVTM, CDR2 ANQGSEA. Trimming pared 3 bases from V and 0 bases from J, leaving 10 bases between. This CDR3 spans 14 amino acids. CDR3 bases: TGCAGCGTTGAGAGTAGCGGAAGCACAGATACGCAGTATTTT. Residues: CSVESSGSTDTQYF.

This clone was counted between two and nine times. V is TRBV11-2 and J is TRBJ1-6; the match to TRBD1 covers 9 bases. Germline V gives CDR1 SGHAT, CDR2 FQNNGV. The ends lost 2 bases at V and 7 bases at J; junction bases unmatched: 6. CDR3 length: 16 amino acids. The DNA for the CDR3 is TGTGCCAGCAGCTTATCTGGGACAGGGAGGAATTCACCCCTCCACTTT. Protein: CASSLSGTGRNSPLHF.

The chain uses TRBV27 and TRBJ1-1; tentative D call: TRBD1 (6 bases). The CDR3 totals 15 residues. Germline CDR1 is MNHEY and CDR2 is SMNVEV (reference sequence). V lost 4 bases to trimming and J lost 3 bases, with 15 bases between them. The CDR3 here is CASSWQGGRDTEAFF. The CDR3 nucleotides are TGTGCCAGCAGTTGGCAAGGGGGTCGCGACACTGAAGCTTTCTTT.

This rearrangement joins TRBV6-5 to TRBJ2-7; D might be TRBD2 (7 bases). V gave up 8 bases and J gave up 2 bases, with 19 bases separating them. This CDR3 has 15 residues. CDR1 is MNHEY and CDR2 is SVGAGI in the germline V gene. DNA of the CDR3: TGTGCCAGCGGAGGGGGGGGCAACCGAGCCTACGAGCAGTACTTC. Translating gives CASGGGGNRAYEQYF.

The V and J genes are TRBV19 and TRBJ1-5; 7 bases map to TRBD1. The V and J ends lost 6 bases and 4 bases, in that order; junction bases with no gene match: 3. This CDR3 has 13 residues. The germline V gene encodes CDR1 LNHDA and CDR2 SQIVND (reference sequence). The CDR3 DNA is TGTGCCAGTAGGAACAGGGGAAATCAGCCCCAGCATTTT. Translated: CASRNRGNQPQHF. The full variable domain, its missing parts supplied by reference TRBV19 and TRBJ1-5, is DGGITQSPKYLFRKEGQNVTLSCEQNLNHDAMYWYRQDPGQGLRLIYYSQIVNDFQKGDIAEGYSVSREKKESFPLTVTSAQKNPTAFYLCASRNRGNQPQHFGDGTRLSIL.

The chain combines TRBV10-3 with TRBJ2-7, with D possibly being TRBD2 (6 bases). This CDR3 contains 15 residues. The ends were cut back, 0 bases at V and 6 bases at J, with 15 bases in the middle. The germline V gene has CDR1 ENHRY and CDR2 SYGVKD. CDR3 in DNA: TGTGCCATCAGTGAGTCTGGGGGGTTTAGAACCGAGCAGTACTTC. As protein: CAISESGGFRTEQYF.

This sequence joins TRBV7-8 and TRBJ2-7; the match to TRBD2 covers 11 bases. Trimming took 4 bases from V and 6 from J; bases not matched to a gene: 8. In germline, CDR1 is SGHVS, CDR2 FQNEAQ. The CDR3 contains 15 residues. CDR3 DNA: TGTGCCAGCAGCTGGGGTAGCGGGGGGGCCGTCGAGCAGTACGTC. Translated: CASSWGSGGAVEQYV.

The chain couples TRBV13 to TRBJ2-2; D not certain. CDR3 length: 15 residues. Trimming shortened V by 8 bases and J by 2 bases, and 15 bases separated the two germline ends. Germline V gene sequence: CDR1 PRHDT, CDR2 FYEKMQ (reference sequence). The CDR3 DNA follows: TGTGCCAGCCTCCGGCGGCTACACAACACCGGGGAGCTGTTTTTT. It translates to CASLRRLHNTGELFF.

V and J are TRBV5-1 and TRBJ2-1, with 7 positions matching TRBD1. The CDR3 is made up of 17 amino acids. V lost 4 bases to trimming and J lost 8 bases; unmatched junction nucleotides: 18. In germline, CDR1 is SGHRS, CDR2 YFSETQ. Here the CDR3 reads CASSPPLDRDLGDEQFF. CDR3 coding DNA: TGCGCCAGCAGCCCCCCGCTTGACAGGGATTTGGGGGATGAGCAGTTCTTC.

This clone has a handful of counts. This chain uses TRBV10-2 with TRBJ2-5; maybe TRBD2 (7 bases). With 6 bases removed from V and 3 bases from J, the gap between germline ends came to 11 bases. Germline V gives CDR1 WSHSY, CDR2 SAAADI. The CDR3 extends over 13 amino acids. CDR3 loop: CASSGGPKETQYF. The DNA for the CDR3 is TGCGCCAGCAGCGGGGGGCCGAAAGAGACCCAGTACTTC.

The chain combines TRBV6-1 with TRBJ1-2; D not certain. V dropped 0 bases and J dropped 4 bases, with 9 bases sitting between them. Germline V gene lookup returns CDR1 MNHNS and CDR2 SASEGT. CDR3 length: 14 amino acids. The CDR3 DNA reads TGTGCCAGCAGTGAAGCAACACCCTCCTATGGCTACACCTTC. The encoded protein is CASSEATPSYGYTF.

CDR3 in DNA: TGTGCCAGCAGCCAGGGAGTAGGAGTTCCCTCCTACGAGCAGTACGTC. This gives the protein CASSQGVGVPSYEQYV. The chain recombines TRBV3-1 (or the pseudogene TRBV3-2) with TRBJ2-7; maybe TRBD2 (5 bases). Between the trimmed V and J ends, which lost 3 bases and 0 bases, there was a span of 15 bases. This CDR3 comprises 16 residues. Germline V gene sequence: CDR1 LGHDT, CDR2 YNNKEL (reference sequence).

In its sample, this clone was seen once. V and J are TRBV24-1 and TRBJ2-7, with 8 bases fitting TRBD1. Germline trimming cut 5 bases from V and 5 bases from J; bases unmatched to any gene: 10. Germline V gene sequence: CDR1 KGHDR, CDR2 SFDVKD. CDR3 length: 15 amino acids. In DNA, the CDR3 is TGTGCCACCAGTGGTGGACAGGGCCTCGAGGACGAGCAGTACTTC. Its translation: CATSGGQGLEDEQYF.

This clone was seen a few times. The chain carries TRBV9 and TRBJ1-3; 7 positions agree with TRBD1. The CDR3 has 14 residues. The germline gives CDR1 SGDLS, CDR2 YYNGEE. After removal of 4 bases from V and 5 bases from J, the junction contained 6 bases not matched to a gene. The CDR3 here is CASSSSTGRNTIYF. The CDR3 nucleotides read TGTGCCAGCAGCTCCTCGACAGGGAGAAACACCATATATTTT. The variable domain in full, with the rest retrieved from reference TRBV9 and TRBJ1-3, is DSGVTQTPKHLITATGQRVTLRCSPRSGDLSVYWYQQSLDQGLQFLIQYYNGEERAKGNILERFSAQQFPDLHSELNLSSLELGDSALYFCASSSSTGRNTIYFGEGSWLTVV.

The chain couples TRBV11-2 to TRBJ1-6; 7 bases align to TRBD1. Germline trimming cut 5 bases from V and 10 bases from J; bases unmatched to any gene: 11. The CDR3 extends over 15 amino acids. In germline, CDR1 is SGHAT, CDR2 FQNNGV. In DNA form, the CDR3 reads TGTGCCAGCAGCCCGATGTGGACAGGCAACTCACCCCTCCACTTT. Its protein product is CASSPMWTGNSPLHF.

The gene calls are TRBV9 and TRBJ2-7; 11 nucleotides align to TRBD2. Trimming took 4 bases from V and 5 from J; bases not matched to a gene: 11. Germline CDR1 reads SGDLS; CDR2 reads YYNGEE. CDR3 length equals 16 residues. In nucleotides, the CDR3 is TGTGCCAGCAGCCTATCGACTAGCGGGGTTAACAACGAGCAGTACTTC. Protein: CASSLSTSGVNNEQYF.

The gene calls are TRBV7-2 and TRBJ2-5; the D gene is possibly TRBD2 (5 bases). CDR1 is SGHTA and CDR2 is FQGNSA in the germline V gene. V was pared by 4 bases and J by 4 bases, with 16 bases between. The CDR3 totals 15 residues. CDR3 DNA: TGTGCCAGCAGCTCTGATGGGTCGGGGTCAGAGACCCAGTACTTC. It encodes CASSSDGSGSETQYF.

The V call is TRBV3-1 (or the pseudogene TRBV3-2), the J call TRBJ2-5; weak D call: TRBD2 (7 bases). V lost 0 bases, J lost 4 bases, and 15 bases lay in between. This CDR3 region has 16 residues. The V gene's germline CDR1 is LGHDT and CDR2 YNNKEL (reference sequence). The CDR3 DNA is TGTGCCAGCAGCCAAGATAATCGGGGGGCTCGAGAGACCCAGTACTTC. The encoded protein is CASSQDNRGARETQYF.

The chain employs TRBV7-9 and TRBJ2-1, with D perhaps TRBD2 (5 bases). The germline V gene encodes CDR1 SEHNR and CDR2 FQNEAQ (reference sequence). This CDR3 region has 16 residues. The ends were cut back, 2 bases at V and 2 bases at J, with 13 bases in the middle. The CDR3 sequence is CASSLNSQRTYNEQFF. CDR3 DNA sequence: TGTGCCAGCAGCTTAAATTCCCAGCGGACCTACAATGAGCAGTTCTTC.

This chain joins TRBV7-2 and TRBJ1-1, with 10 bases identical to TRBD1. The germline V gene has CDR1 SGHTA and CDR2 FQGNSA. The CDR3 runs to 13 residues. With V trimmed by 5 bases and J by 9 bases, 6 bases remained unmatched. CDR3 residues: CASSPDRGRQAFF. The CDR3 DNA reads TGTGCCAGCAGCCCCGACAGGGGGCGGCAAGCTTTCTTT. The whole variable domain, remainder taken from reference TRBV7-2 and TRBJ1-1, is GAGVSQSPSNKVTEKGKDVELRCDPISGHTALYWYRQSLGQGLEFLIYFQGNSAPDKSGLPSDRFSAERTGGSVSTLTIQRTQQEDSAVYLCASSPDRGRQAFFGQGTRLTVV.

The chain combines TRBV15 with TRBJ2-5; the match to TRBD2 covers 11 bases. J was trimmed by 3 bases and V by 0 bases; bases with no gene match: 3. CDR3 length equals 16 residues. Looked up from germline, CDR1 is LNHNV and CDR2 is YYDKDF (reference sequence). The CDR3 DNA reads TGTGCCACCAGCAGAGATTTACTAGCGGGGGAAGAGACCCAGTACTTC. This gives the protein CATSRDLLAGEETQYF.

The V gene is TRBV7-2, the J gene TRBJ1-6; D gene uncertain. Trimming left V 2 bases short and J 9 bases short, with 17 bases between. Germline V gene data show CDR1 as SGHTA and CDR2 as FQGNSA. CDR3 length: 16 residues. CDR3 in amino acids: CASSLSLAPGSSPLHF. For the CDR3, the DNA is TGTGCCAGCAGCTTAAGTTTGGCCCCGGGGAGTTCACCCCTCCACTTT.

The rearrangement joins TRBV12-3 or TRBV12-4 to TRBJ2-1; possible D gene TRBD2, 6 bases. The CDR3 consists of 13 residues. V was shortened by 1 base and J by 8 bases, with 9 bases between the two germline ends. CDR3 region: CASSLGLVYEQFF. The CDR3, as DNA: TGTGCCAGCAGTTTAGGACTAGTCTATGAGCAGTTCTTC.

This rearrangement joins TRBV5-4 to TRBJ2-5; D possibly corresponds to TRBD1 (6 bases). The CDR3 loop spans 16 amino acids. The V end lost 0 bases, the J end lost 5 bases, and 17 bases lay between the germline ends. CDR1 is SGHNT, CDR2 YYREEE, per germline (reference sequence). This CDR3 is CASSLASQGRRETQYF. For the CDR3, the DNA is TGTGCCAGCAGCTTGGCCTCACAGGGCCGGAGGGAGACCCAGTACTTC.

The V gene is TRBV29-1, the J gene TRBJ2-3; D might be TRBD2 (5 bases). Trimming shortened V by 1 base and J by 8 bases, and 13 bases separated the two germline ends. Germline CDR1 SQVTM, CDR2 ANQGSEA. There are 13 residues in the CDR3. The CDR3 here is CSVEGLSEGTQYF. DNA of the CDR3: TGCAGCGTTGAAGGGCTGTCCGAGGGTACGCAGTATTTT.

The chain uses TRBV29-1 and TRBJ2-7; D possibly corresponds to TRBD2 (6 bases). This CDR3 has 13 residues. Germline V gene data show CDR1 as SQVTM and CDR2 as ANQGSEA. Trimming pared 2 bases from V and 2 bases from J, leaving 10 bases between. CDR3 region: CSVEKEGTYEQYF. The DNA of the CDR3 is TGCAGCGTTGAAAAGGAGGGAACCTACGAGCAGTACTTC.

The V call is TRBV18, the J call TRBJ2-7, with 9 bases aligning to TRBD1. J lost 3 bases, V lost 6 bases, and 9 bases had no gene match. This CDR3 comprises 15 residues. Per germline, CDR1 KGHSH and CDR2 LQKENI. The CDR3 is CASSQGQGPYYEQYF. The DNA of the CDR3 is TGTGCCAGCTCTCAAGGACAGGGGCCGTACTACGAGCAGTACTTC.

The rearrangement links TRBV6-5 to TRBJ2-2; D is uncertain. The germline CDR1 and CDR2 sequences are MNHEY and SVGAGI. The CDR3 loop spans 14 amino acids. V shed 1 base and J shed 8 bases, with 11 bases lying between them. The CDR3 is CASSYLTTWGELFF. The CDR3 nucleotides are TGTGCCAGCAGTTACTTAACTACTTGGGGGGAGCTGTTTTTT.

This rearrangement joins TRBV7-9 to TRBJ2-5; 7 nucleotides align to TRBD1. The CDR3 covers 15 residues. V dropped 5 bases and J dropped 5; count of bases not matched to a gene: 11. Looked up from germline, CDR1 is SEHNR and CDR2 is FQNEAQ (reference sequence). The CDR3 DNA reads TGTGCCAGCAGCCCGGGAACAGGGGCCTGGGAGACCCAGTACTTC. Protein: CASSPGTGAWETQYF.

This clone was recorded once. The J gene is TRBJ1-2, the V gene TRBV30; a weak D match, TRBD1 (5 bases). This CDR3 comprises 12 residues. Germline V CDR1 and CDR2: GTSNPN, SVGIG (reference sequence). Trimming removed 2 bases at V and 6 bases at J, with 10 bases between. The CDR3 protein is CAWSNRGNGYTF. CDR3 coding DNA: TGTGCCTGGAGTAATAGGGGAAATGGCTACACCTTC.

The chain joins TRBV24-1 to TRBJ1-1; tentative D call: TRBD1 (5 bases). The CDR3 contains 13 residues. Germline V gene lookup returns CDR1 KGHDR and CDR2 SFDVKD. Trimming removed 10 bases from V and 3 bases from J, with 14 bases in between. Written as DNA, the CDR3 is TGTGCCACTAGGCGGGGGGAGGACACTGAAGCTTTCTTT. It is translated as CATRRGEDTEAFF.

The chain has TRBV2 and TRBJ2-2, with 7 bases lining up with TRBD1. There are 15 residues in the CDR3. Germline V gene sequence: CDR1 SNHLY, CDR2 FYNNEI. The V segment lost 4 bases and the J segment 4 bases; nucleotides outside the gene matches: 6. The CDR3 spells CASSVEQGSTGELFF. The CDR3 nucleotides are TGTGCCAGCAGTGTGGAACAGGGGAGCACCGGGGAGCTGTTTTTT.